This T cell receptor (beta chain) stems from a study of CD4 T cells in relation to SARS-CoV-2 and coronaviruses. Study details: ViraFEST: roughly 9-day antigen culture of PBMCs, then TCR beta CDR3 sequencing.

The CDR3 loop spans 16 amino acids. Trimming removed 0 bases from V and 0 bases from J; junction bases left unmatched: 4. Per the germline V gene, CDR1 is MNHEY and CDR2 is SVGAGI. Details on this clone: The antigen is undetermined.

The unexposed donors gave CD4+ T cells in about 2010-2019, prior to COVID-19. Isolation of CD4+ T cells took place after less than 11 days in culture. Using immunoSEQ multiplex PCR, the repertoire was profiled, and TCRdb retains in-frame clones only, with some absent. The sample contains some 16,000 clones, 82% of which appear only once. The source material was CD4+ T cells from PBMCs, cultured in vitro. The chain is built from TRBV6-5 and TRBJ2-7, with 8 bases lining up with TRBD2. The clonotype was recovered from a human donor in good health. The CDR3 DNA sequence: TGTGCCAGCAGTTACTCCCTAGCGGGCAGCTCCTACGAGCAGTACTTC. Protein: CASSYSLAGSSYEQYF.